This T cell receptor beta chain came from a study of CD8 T cells in Susac syndrome. V lost 2 bases and J 5 bases, leaving 13 bases between the germline ends. The CDR3 extends over 14 amino acids. Per germline, CDR1 SGHTA and CDR2 FQGNSA. The authors reverse transcribed roughly 0.5 to 1 ug RNA with random hexamers. TCRdb reprocessed the immunoSEQ multiplex PCR reads with MiXCR, giving one entry per CDR3 protein. The sample yields roughly 200,000 distinct CDR3 sequences, about 95% seen once. The chain couples TRBV7-2 to TRBJ2-7; perhaps TRBD2 as D (6 bases). This clonotype was obtained from a human donor in good health. Input material: CD4+ T cells from PBMCs. The CDR3 nucleotides read TGTGCCAGCAGCTTACGCGGGGATATCGACGAGCAGTACTTC. Translation gives CASSLRGDIDEQYF.